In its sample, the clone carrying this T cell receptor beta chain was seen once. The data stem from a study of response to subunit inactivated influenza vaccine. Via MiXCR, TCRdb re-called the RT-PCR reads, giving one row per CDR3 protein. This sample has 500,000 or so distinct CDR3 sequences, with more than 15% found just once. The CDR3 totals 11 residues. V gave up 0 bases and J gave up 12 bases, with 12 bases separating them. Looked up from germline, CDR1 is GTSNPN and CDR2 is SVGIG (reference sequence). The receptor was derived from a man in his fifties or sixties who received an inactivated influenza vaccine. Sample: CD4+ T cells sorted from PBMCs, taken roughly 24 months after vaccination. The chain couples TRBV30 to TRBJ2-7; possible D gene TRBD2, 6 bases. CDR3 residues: CAWSVGGAGYF. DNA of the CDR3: TGTGCCTGGAGTGTAGGCGGGGCCGGGTACTTC.